These T cell receptor beta chains were read from a single sample in a study of T cell responses to AZD1222 COVID-19 vaccine. Sequencing used immunoSEQ multiplex PCR; TCRdb keeps in-frame clones, though not all of them. The data hold 95,000 to 100,000 clones, with more than 70% observed a single time. Source: peripheral blood, taken 28 days after the second AZD1222 dose. These receptors came from an adult who received the AZD1222 COVID-19 vaccine. Each CDR3 is given with its conserved first and last residue. A D gene is named only where the DNA matches it firmly. Not every row has a clone size; where given, it reads once, few, many or a size class.

j_call d_call v_call clone_size cdr3_aa cdr3_nt
TRBJ1-4 - TRBV29-1 - CSVHQGEKLFF TGCAGCGTTCATCAGGGGGAAAAACTGTTTTTT
TRBJ2-1 - TRBV2 once CASSTQTYNEQFF TGTGCCAGCAGTACACAAACCTACAATGAGCAGTTCTTC
TRBJ2-5 TRBD1 TRBV2 - CASSLSLGTGKETQYF TGTGCCAGCAGTCTATCACTAGGGACAGGGAAAGAGACCCAGTACTTC
TRBJ2-1 TRBD1 TRBV23-1 - CASSQSGQGDNEQFF TGCGCCAGCAGTCAATCGGGACAGGGGGACAATGAGCAGTTCTTC
TRBJ2-1 TRBD2 TRBV15 - CATSRDLASGRASEQFF TGTGCCACCAGCAGAGATCTGGCTAGCGGGAGGGCCAGTGAGCAGTTCTTC
TRBJ1-6 - TRBV9 - CASSVDATTPTPLHF TGTGCCAGCAGCGTAGACGCAACAACCCCGACACCCCTCCACTTT
TRBJ2-3 - TRBV28 once CASSLLQGPNTDTQYF TGTGCCAGCAGTTTACTTCAGGGACCCAACACAGATACGCAGTATTTT
TRBJ1-6 - TRBV18 - CASSPTGPAGNSPLHF TGTGCCAGCTCACCAACGGGCCCGGCCGGTAATTCACCCCTCCACTTT
TRBJ2-1 - TRBV10-3 - CAISDPGIHAYNEQFF TGTGCCATCAGTGATCCCGGGATCCACGCCTACAATGAGCAGTTCTTC
TRBJ2-5 TRBD1 TRBV11-2 - CASSSDRVGTQYF TGTGCCAGCAGCTCGGACAGGGTGGGGACCCAGTACTTC
TRBJ2-7 - TRBV5-1 - CASSLDGGRQQYF TGCGCCAGCAGCTTGGATGGAGGAAGACAGCAGTACTTC
TRBJ2-7 - TRBV28 - CASSLGAFYEQYF TGTGCCAGCAGTTTGGGAGCGTTCTACGAGCAGTACTTC
TRBJ2-1 TRBD2 TRBV7-9 - CASSLALGLAGVDEQFF TGTGCCAGCAGCTTAGCTCTAGGGCTAGCGGGGGTCGATGAGCAGTTCTTC
TRBJ2-2 - TRBV19 - CASSMGGAYTGELFF TGTGCCAGTAGTATGGGGGGAGCCTACACCGGGGAGCTGTTTTTT
TRBJ1-4 - TRBV18 - CASSPNTGRSATNEKLFF TGTGCCAGCTCACCTAATACAGGACGCTCTGCAACTAATGAAAAACTGTTTTTT
TRBJ1-2 TRBD1 TRBV28 - CASSKDRVGYGYTF TGTGCCAGCAGTAAGGACAGGGTGGGATATGGCTACACCTTC
TRBJ2-5 - TRBV6-4 - CASSPLDEWEKETQYF TGTGCCAGCAGTCCTCTCGACGAGTGGGAAAAAGAGACCCAGTACTTC
TRBJ1-2 - TRBV5-1 - CASSLEGRVHGYTF TGCGCCAGCAGCTTGGAGGGCAGGGTCCATGGCTACACCTTC
TRBJ2-3 - TRBV5-1 - CASSLYRDYMTDTQYF TGCGCCAGCAGCCTTTACCGGGATTATATGACAGATACGCAGTATTTT
TRBJ2-7 TRBD1 TRBV18 - CASYGQGASSYEQYF TGTGCCAGCTACGGACAGGGGGCGAGCTCCTACGAGCAGTACTTC
TRBJ2-7 TRBD1 TRBV10-1 few CASSDTGGQDEQYF TGCGCCAGCAGTGACACAGGGGGCCAAGACGAGCAGTACTTC
TRBJ2-7 TRBD1 TRBV28 - CASCGGQVPYEQYF TGTGCCAGCTGTGGCGGACAGGTCCCCTACGAGCAGTACTTC
TRBJ1-1 TRBD1 TRBV6-4 once CAPPGGRQGDVGTEAFF TGTGCCCCCCCGGGGGGGAGACAGGGTGATGTTGGCACTGAAGCTTTCTTT
TRBJ1-1 - TRBV25-1 - CASSEPWGGAEAFF TGTGCCAGCAGTGAACCTTGGGGGGGGGCTGAAGCTTTCTTT
TRBJ2-2 TRBD1 TRBV7-3 once CASSPGQGRLTGELFF TGTGCCAGCAGCCCGGGACAGGGGAGATTGACCGGGGAGCTGTTTTTT
TRBJ1-4 - TRBV3-1/TRBV3-2 few CASSQARVTLAPEKLFF TGTGCCAGCAGCCAAGCCCGTGTGACCCTAGCCCCGGAAAAACTGTTTTTT
TRBJ1-6 - TRBV3-1/TRBV3-2 - CASSQVGSPLHF TGTGCCAGCAGCCAAGTGGGCTCACCCCTCCACTTT
TRBJ2-7 - TRBV3-1/TRBV3-2 once CASSQAGRSYEQYF TGTGCCAGCAGCCAAGCGGGACGCTCCTACGAGCAGTACTTC
TRBJ1-5 TRBD1 TRBV18 - CASSAGTVNQPQHF TGTGCCAGCTCGGCAGGGACAGTCAATCAGCCCCAGCATTTT
TRBJ1-1 TRBD1 TRBV28 few CASASPGQGFRNTEAFF TGTGCCTCTGCCTCCCCGGGACAGGGGTTCAGGAACACTGAAGCTTTCTTT
TRBJ1-4 - TRBV24-1 - CATKTSQAWREKLFF TGTGCCACCAAAACTTCGCAGGCCTGGCGGGAAAAACTGTTTTTT
TRBJ2-1 TRBD2 TRBV10-1 - CASSDSTSGRNEQFF TGCGCCAGCAGTGATTCGACTAGCGGGAGGAATGAGCAGTTCTTC
TRBJ1-1 - TRBV7-2 few CASSLRQVGDTEAFF TGTGCCAGCAGCCTCCGACAGGTCGGGGACACTGAAGCTTTCTTT
TRBJ2-1 TRBD2 TRBV16 - CASSHGTSDNNEQFF TGTGCCAGCAGTCACGGGACTAGCGACAACAATGAGCAGTTCTTC